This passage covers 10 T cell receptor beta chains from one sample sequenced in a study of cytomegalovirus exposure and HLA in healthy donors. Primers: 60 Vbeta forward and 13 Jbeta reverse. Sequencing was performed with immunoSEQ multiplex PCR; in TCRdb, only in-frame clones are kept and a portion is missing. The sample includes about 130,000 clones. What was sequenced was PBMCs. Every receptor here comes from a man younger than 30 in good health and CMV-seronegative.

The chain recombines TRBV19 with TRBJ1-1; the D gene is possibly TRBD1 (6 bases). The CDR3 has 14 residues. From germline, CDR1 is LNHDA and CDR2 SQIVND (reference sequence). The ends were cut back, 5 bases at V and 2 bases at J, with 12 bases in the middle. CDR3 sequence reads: CASSPGGGNTEAFF. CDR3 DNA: TGTGCCAGTAGTCCGGGTGGGGGCAACACTGAAGCTTTCTTT.

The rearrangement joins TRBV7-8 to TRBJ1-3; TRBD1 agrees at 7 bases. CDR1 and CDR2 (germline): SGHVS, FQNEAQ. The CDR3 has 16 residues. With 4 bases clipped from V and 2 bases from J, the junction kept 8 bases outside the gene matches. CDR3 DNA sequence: TGTGCCAGCAGCTCCCGACAGGGATCGCCTGGAAACACCATATATTTT. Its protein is CASSSRQGSPGNTIYF. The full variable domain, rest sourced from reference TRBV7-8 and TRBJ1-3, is GAGVSQSPRYKVAKRGQDVALRCDPISGHVSLFWYQQALGQGPEFLTYFQNEAQLDKSGLPSDRFFAERPEGSVSTLKIQRTQQEDSAVYLCASSSRQGSPGNTIYFGEGSWLTVV.

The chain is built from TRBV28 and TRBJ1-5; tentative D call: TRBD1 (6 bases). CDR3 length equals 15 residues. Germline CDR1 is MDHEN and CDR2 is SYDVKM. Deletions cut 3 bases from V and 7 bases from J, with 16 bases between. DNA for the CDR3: TGTGCCAGCAGTTTCCAGGGGCGTGGGGACCAGCCCCAGCATTTT. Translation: CASSFQGRGDQPQHF. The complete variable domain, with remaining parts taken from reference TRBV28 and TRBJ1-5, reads DVKVTQSSRYLVKRTGEKVFLECVQDMDHENMFWYRQDPGLGLRLIYFSYDVKMKEKGDIPEGYSVSREKKERFSLILESASTNQTSMYLCASSFQGRGDQPQHFGDGTRLSIL.

The CDR3 region is CASSPEEREPDTQYF. In DNA, the CDR3 is TGTGCCAGCTCACCAGAGGAGCGGGAGCCAGATACGCAGTATTTT. The rearrangement joins TRBV18 to TRBJ2-3, with TRBD2 matching 8 bases. V lost 2 bases and J lost 4; bases outside the gene matches: 5. Germline CDR1 and CDR2: KGHSH and LQKENI. CDR3 length equals 15 residues.

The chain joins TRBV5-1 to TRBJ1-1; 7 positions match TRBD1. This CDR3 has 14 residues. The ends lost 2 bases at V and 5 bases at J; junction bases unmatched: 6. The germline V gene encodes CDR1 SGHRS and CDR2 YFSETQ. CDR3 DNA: TGCGCCAGCAGCTTAGGGGGCGGTGGGACTGAAGCTTTCTTT. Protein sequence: CASSLGGGGTEAFF.

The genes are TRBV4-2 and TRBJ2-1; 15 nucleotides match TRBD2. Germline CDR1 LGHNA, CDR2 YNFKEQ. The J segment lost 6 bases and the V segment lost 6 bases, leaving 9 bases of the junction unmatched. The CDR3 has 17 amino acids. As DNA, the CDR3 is TGTGCCAGCAGTACCGGACTAGCGGGAGGGCAACGCAATGAGCAGTTCTTC. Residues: CASSTGLAGGQRNEQFF.

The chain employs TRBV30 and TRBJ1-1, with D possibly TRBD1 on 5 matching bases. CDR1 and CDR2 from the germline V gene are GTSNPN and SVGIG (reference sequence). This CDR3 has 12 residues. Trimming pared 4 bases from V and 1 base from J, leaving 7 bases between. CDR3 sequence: CAWTGPNTEAFF. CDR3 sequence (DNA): TGTGCCTGGACAGGGCCGAACACTGAAGCTTTCTTT.

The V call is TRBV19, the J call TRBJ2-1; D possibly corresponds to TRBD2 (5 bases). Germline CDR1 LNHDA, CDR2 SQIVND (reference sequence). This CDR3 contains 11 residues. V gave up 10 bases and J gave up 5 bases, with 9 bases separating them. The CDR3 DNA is TGTGCCACCAAGGAGGACAATGAGCAGTTCTTC. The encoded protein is CATKEDNEQFF.

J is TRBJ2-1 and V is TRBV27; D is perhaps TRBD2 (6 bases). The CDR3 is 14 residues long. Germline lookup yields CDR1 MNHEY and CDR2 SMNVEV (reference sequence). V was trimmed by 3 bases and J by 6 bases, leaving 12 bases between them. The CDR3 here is CASSLGGGSNEQFF. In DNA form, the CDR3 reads TGTGCCAGCAGTTTGGGGGGAGGTTCCAATGAGCAGTTCTTC.

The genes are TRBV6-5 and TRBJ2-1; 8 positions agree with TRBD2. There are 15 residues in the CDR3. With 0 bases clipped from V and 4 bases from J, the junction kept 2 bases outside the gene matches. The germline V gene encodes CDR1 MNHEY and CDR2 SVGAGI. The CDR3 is CASSYSSGGYNEQFF. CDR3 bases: TGTGCCAGCAGTTACTCAAGCGGGGGATACAATGAGCAGTTCTTC.